The sequence of this T cell receptor beta chain was determined in a study of PD-1 blockade in classical Hodgkin lymphoma. Whole-study context: Patients had nivolumab dosed at 3 mg/kg, delivered intravenously every 2 weeks. General study points: Exclusion covered patients beginning nivolumab under 1 year post-ASCT.

Brentuximab vedotin exposure varied, and every patient relapsed after autologous stem cell transplantation. This CDR3 is built from 16 residues. Trimming removed 0 bases from V and 1 base from J; junction bases left unmatched: 3. CDR1 MNHEY and CDR2 SVGAGI come from the germline V gene. About this clone: As yet, its antigen is unknown.

TCRdb's table, derived via immunoSEQ multiplex PCR, lists solely in-frame clones and lacks some. Of 150,000 or so clones detected, about four fifths appear once; the ten largest clones hold 7.5% to 9.5%. The TCR originated in a human donor with classical Hodgkin lymphoma. This chain uses TRBV6-5 with TRBJ2-1; 7 positions agree with TRBD1. The source was peripheral blood mononuclear cells (PBMCs), collected before the second cycle of nivolumab. This CDR3 is CASSYSSGGSYNEQFF. Written as DNA, the CDR3 is TGTGCCAGCAGTTACTCGTCAGGGGGTTCCTACAATGAGCAGTTCTTC.